This record concerns one T cell receptor (beta chain) sequence. The antigen remains undetermined. The data belong to a study of OX40 agonist ivuxolimab in advanced cancers. Regarding the study as a whole: At doses 0.1 to 3.0 mg/kg, CD4+ and CD8+ clones expanded.

The CDR3 extends over 13 amino acids. Germline V gives CDR1 SEHNR, CDR2 FQNEAQ (reference sequence). V was shortened by 5 bases and J by 6 bases, with 11 bases between the two germline ends. Profiling relied on immunoSEQ multiplex PCR, and the TCRdb table lists in-frame clones only, not all of them. The repertoire consists of under 20,000 clones, with about two thirds occurring once and the leading ten covering around 26%. The clonotype originates from an adult with an advanced solid tumor such as melanoma, head and neck, liver or kidney cancer. The sample was CD4+ or CD8+ T cells sorted from blood, taken in a trial of the OX40 agonist ivuxolimab. The V call is TRBV7-9, the J call TRBJ2-1; D is ambiguous. The CDR3 region is CASSLTSVNEQFF. DNA of the CDR3: TGTGCCAGCAGCCTAACCTCCGTCAATGAGCAGTTCTTC.